The rows below give T cell receptor beta chains drawn from one sample of a study of CD8 T cells in Susac syndrome. TCRdb recomputed calls from the immunoSEQ multiplex PCR reads with MiXCR, one row per CDR3 protein. The sample holds about 120,000 distinct CDR3 sequences, around 94% seen once. Sequencing input: CD8+ T cells from PBMCs. All receptors derive from a human donor with Susac syndrome. The CDR3 runs from the conserved cysteine through the conserved F or W. The order of the fields is D gene, clone size, V gene, J gene, CDR3 protein, CDR3 DNA. A D gene is named only where the DNA matches it firmly. Size tells how often a clone was seen (once, few, many) or the class of an expanded clone, and some rows leave it out.

TRBD1	NA	TRBV11-3	TRBJ1-2	CASSSPDRAQQTNYGYTF	TGTGCCAGCAGCTCCCCGGACAGGGCCCAACAAACTAACTATGGCTACACCTTC
NA	NA	TRBV20-1	TRBJ2-7	CSARDGYEQYF	TGCAGTGCTAGAGACGGGTACGAGCAGTACTTC
NA	NA	TRBV9	TRBJ1-2	CASSVFQDGSSGYTF	TGTGCCAGCAGCGTATTTCAAGACGGTTCAAGTGGCTACACCTTC
NA	NA	TRBV12-3/TRBV12-4	TRBJ2-2	CASSFLEGAGELFF	TGTGCCAGCAGTTTCCTCGAAGGGGCCGGGGAGCTGTTTTTT
NA	NA	TRBV12-3/TRBV12-4	TRBJ2-3	CASNSGVQSTDTQYF	TGTGCCAGCAATTCAGGCGTACAGAGCACAGATACGCAGTATTTT
NA	NA	TRBV12-3/TRBV12-4	TRBJ1-6	CASSLFYGGGNYNSPLHF	TGTGCCAGCAGTTTATTTTACGGTGGAGGGAATTATAATTCACCCCTCCACTTT
NA	NA	TRBV25-1	TRBJ2-7	CASSEYTGLEQYF	TGTGCCAGCAGTGAATACACAGGTCTCGAGCAGTACTTC
TRBD1	NA	TRBV2	TRBJ1-6	CASSEGQGDNSPLHF	TGTGCCAGCAGTGAGGGACAGGGCGACAATTCACCCCTCCACTTT
TRBD1	NA	TRBV29-1	TRBJ2-7	CSVDGTDYEQYF	TGCAGCGTTGACGGGACAGACTACGAGCAGTACTTC
NA	NA	TRBV7-8	TRBJ2-5	CASSLLTMAQYF	TGTGCCAGCAGCTTATTGACTATGGCCCAGTACTTC
TRBD1	NA	TRBV13	TRBJ2-7	CASSYGQGDEQYF	TGTGCCAGCAGCTACGGACAGGGCGACGAGCAGTACTTC
NA	NA	TRBV5-4	TRBJ1-2	CASSLMGEVTYGYTF	TGTGCCAGCAGCTTGATGGGGGAGGTTACCTATGGCTACACCTTC
TRBD2	few	TRBV5-6	TRBJ2-5	CASSLMLQGLAGGETQYF	TGTGCCAGCAGCTTGATGCTTCAAGGACTAGCGGGGGGGGAGACCCAGTACTTC
NA	NA	TRBV25-1	TRBJ1-5	CASSDQGQPQHF	TGTGCCAGCAGTGACCAGGGTCAGCCCCAGCATTTT
NA	NA	TRBV27	TRBJ2-7	CASSEVAGEQYF	TGTGCCAGCAGTGAAGTGGCGGGAGAGCAGTACTTC
TRBD1	NA	TRBV29-1	TRBJ1-2	CSVAFRQGNYGYTF	TGCAGCGTTGCTTTTAGACAGGGAAACTATGGCTACACCTTC
NA	NA	TRBV15	TRBJ1-5	CATSREAGDNNNQPQHF	TGTGCCACCAGCAGAGAGGCGGGAGACAACAACAATCAGCCCCAGCATTTT
TRBD2	NA	TRBV9	TRBJ2-1	CASSVGGGTGQFF	TGTGCCAGCAGCGTAGGGGGGGGGACTGGGCAGTTCTTC
TRBD1	NA	TRBV9	TRBJ1-1	CASSKQGMNTEAFF	TGTGCCAGCAGCAAACAGGGGATGAACACTGAAGCTTTCTTT
NA	NA	TRBV4-1	TRBJ2-7	CASSQGGRRGAYEQYF	TGCGCCAGCAGCCAAGGGGGTCGCCGGGGCGCCTACGAGCAGTACTTC
TRBD1	NA	TRBV29-1	TRBJ1-4	CSVADREGKLFF	TGCAGCGTTGCGGACAGGGAAGGGAAACTGTTTTTT